Following are 12 T cell receptor beta chains from one sample sequenced in a study of T cell repertoires in cytomegalovirus infection. TCRdb re-derived calls from the reads in MiXCR, one entry per CDR3 protein. The sample has about 140,000 distinct CDR3 sequences, under 8% seen once. Sequencing was carried out using PBMCs. The receptors here all came from a human donor in good health (CMV status not recorded). Some clones in this sample may be carry-over from other donors' samples.

There are many counts of this clonotype. The V gene is TRBV7-2, the J gene TRBJ2-1, with D maybe TRBD1 (6 bases). This CDR3 contains 20 residues. V was trimmed by 6 bases and J by 0 bases, leaving 27 bases between them. Germline values: CDR1 SGHTA, CDR2 FQGNSA. CDR3 region: CASRNPLRGRTTGSYNEQFF. The CDR3 DNA reads TGTGCCAGCAGAAACCCGCTGAGGGGGAGAACGACCGGCTCCTACAATGAGCAGTTCTTC.

This clonotype was detected ten times or more. V is TRBV7-2 and J is TRBJ2-6; possible D gene TRBD1, 8 bases. Germline CDR1 and CDR2: SGHTA and FQGNSA. V gave up 5 bases and J gave up 2 bases, with 10 bases separating them. The CDR3 contains 15 residues. The CDR3 nucleotides are TGTGCCAGCAGCACAGGGGGGGCTGGGGCCAACGTCCTGACTTTC. Amino acids: CASSTGGAGANVLTF.

V usage is TRBV20-1 and J usage is TRBJ1-1; D perhaps matches TRBD1 (5 bases). The germline V gene encodes CDR1 DFQATT and CDR2 SNEGSKA (reference sequence). V was pared by 2 bases and J by 1 base, with 11 bases between. CDR3 length: 14 residues. CDR3 loop: CSARLQAANTEAFF. CDR3 coding DNA: TGCAGTGCTAGACTACAGGCCGCGAACACTGAAGCTTTCTTT.

This clonotype was picked up many times. The chain has TRBV7-2 and TRBJ2-3, with D possibly TRBD2 on 5 matching bases. This CDR3 is 15 amino acids long. Trimming left V 1 base short and J 1 base short, with 9 bases between. Germline CDR1 reads SGHTA; CDR2 reads FQGNSA. The chain's CDR3 is CASSLESSGTDTQYF. The CDR3 DNA sequence: TGTGCCAGCAGCTTAGAGAGTAGCGGCACAGATACGCAGTATTTT. The full variable domain, with the rest looked up from reference TRBV7-2 and TRBJ2-3, is GAGVSQSPSNKVTEKGKDVELRCDPISGHTALYWYRQSLGQGLEFLIYFQGNSAPDKSGLPSDRFSAERTGGSVSTLTIQRTQQEDSAVYLCASSLESSGTDTQYFGPGTRLTVL.

This clonotype was recorded at least ten times. This chain links TRBV12-5 with TRBJ1-6, with TRBD1 matching over 10 bases. CDR1 and CDR2 from the germline V gene are LGHNT and FRNRAP. Trimming at V came to 4 bases and at J to 7 bases, leaving 4 bases not matched to a gene. The CDR3 covers 15 residues. This chain's CDR3 is CASGWGQGNNSPLHF. As DNA, the CDR3 is TGTGCTAGTGGTTGGGGACAGGGGAACAATTCACCCCTCCACTTT.

This clonotype was detected a few times. The genes are TRBV9 and TRBJ2-2, with a possible D match to TRBD2 (6 bases). Germline CDR1 is SGDLS and CDR2 is YYNGEE. V lost 4 bases and J 4 bases, leaving 20 bases between the germline ends. The CDR3 is made up of 17 amino acids. The DNA of the CDR3 is TGTGCCAGCAGCCCAAACGTGCAACTGGGGGGCACCGGGGAGCTGTTTTTT. This gives the protein CASSPNVQLGGTGELFF.

For this clonotype: A much larger clonotype is one base distant, so this may be a read error. V gene TRBV6-2 or TRBV6-3 combines with J gene TRBJ2-3; TRBD1 matches 7 bases. This CDR3 has 17 amino acids. Germline V gene lookup returns CDR1 MNHEY and CDR2 SVGEGT. The CDR3 bases are TGTGCCAGCAGTTACTTGTTCGGGACAGTTAGGACAGATACGCTGTATTTT. Translating it yields CASSYLFGTVRTDTLYF.

The table lists this clonotype with many counts. The CDR3 DNA reads as TGTGCCAGCAGCCGCAGGACAGGGGGTGGCTACGAGCAGTACTTC. Translated: CASSRRTGGGYEQYF. This chain joins TRBV7-2 and TRBJ2-7, with 10 bases identical to TRBD1. With V trimmed by 5 bases and J by 3 bases, 7 bases remained unmatched. CDR1 is SGHTA and CDR2 is FQGNSA in the germline V gene. This CDR3 comprises 15 residues.

This clonotype was recorded at least ten times. The chain combines TRBV28 with TRBJ1-2; 11 positions agree with TRBD1. The J segment lost 8 bases and the V segment lost 5 bases, leaving 13 bases of the junction unmatched. The CDR3 length is 16 residues. CDR1 is MDHEN, CDR2 SYDVKM, per germline. CDR3 DNA sequence: TGTGCCAGCAGTCCAGGGACAGGGGGATTCTTCTGGGGCTACACCTTC. Encoded protein: CASSPGTGGFFWGYTF.

This clonotype was seen many times. This sequence joins TRBV12-3 or TRBV12-4 and TRBJ1-4, with D unresolved. V was pared by 3 bases and J by 0 bases, with 11 bases between. This CDR3 comprises 16 residues. CDR3 sequence reads: CASSFEGWATNEKLFF. In DNA form, the CDR3 reads TGTGCCAGCAGTTTTGAGGGCTGGGCAACTAATGAAAAACTGTTTTTT.

The chain recombines TRBV6-2 or TRBV6-3 with TRBJ2-3, with D perhaps TRBD1 (5 bases). From germline, CDR1 is MNHEY and CDR2 SVGEGT. This CDR3 has 14 residues. Trimming took off 4 bases at V and 0 bases at J, with 8 bases between the two ends. Here the CDR3 DNA reads TGTGCCAGCAGTTCAGGGATCAGCACAGATACGCAGTATTTT. This gives the protein CASSSGISTDTQYF.

This clonotype was counted between two and nine times. The rearrangement uses TRBV20-1 and TRBJ2-3; 7 positions agree with TRBD2. The CDR3 runs 14 residues. Germline trimming cut 1 base from V and 3 bases from J; bases unmatched to any gene: 4. Germline V gives CDR1 DFQATT, CDR2 SNEGSKA (reference sequence). The CDR3 sequence is CSARVSLATDTQYF. The CDR3 DNA reads as TGCAGTGCTAGAGTATCACTAGCGACAGATACGCAGTATTTT.